These 28 T cell receptor beta chains originate from one sample sequenced in a study of identical twins. TCRdb independently ran MiXCR on the 5' RACE reads; one entry per CDR3 protein. Found here are roughly 240,000 distinct CDR3 sequences, approximately 7.9% of them singletons; the top ten hold 5.4%. The same data also contributed to another study, on yellow fever vaccine responses in identical twins.

The specimen sequenced was CD8+ T cells sorted from blood. These receptors all come from a woman younger than 30 in good health.

This clonotype was detected ten times or more. V usage is TRBV28 and J usage is TRBJ2-5; 13 positions agree with TRBD2. The CDR3 totals 16 residues. Germline values: CDR1 MDHEN, CDR2 SYDVKM. V lost 5 bases and J lost 5; bases outside the gene matches: 8. CDR3 bases: TGTGCCAGCAGTGGGGGACTAGCGGGACGGAGGGAGACCCAGTACTTC. As protein: CASSGGLAGRRETQYF.

The rearrangement links TRBV2 to TRBJ1-1; D is possibly TRBD1 (5 bases). The germline V gene encodes CDR1 SNHLY and CDR2 FYNNEI. The V and J ends lost 7 bases and 2 bases respectively, with 20 bases between them. There are 16 residues in the CDR3. CDR3 in amino acids: CASKPKMTALNTEAFF. As DNA, the CDR3 is TGTGCCAGCAAACCCAAAATGACAGCTTTAAACACTGAAGCTTTCTTT.

This clonotype was observed a handful of times. The junction departs from germline at one end; a sequencing error may be responsible. The chain employs TRBV5-6 and TRBJ2-1; D unclear. The germline gives CDR1 SGHDT, CDR2 YYEEEE. The CDR3 runs 12 residues. In DNA form, the CDR3 reads TGTGCCAGCAGCTGGGGTGGGAATGGGCAGTTCTTC. It translates to CASSWGGNGQFF.

The gene calls are TRBV7-9 and TRBJ1-6, with D unclear. The V and J ends lost 0 bases and 6 bases respectively, with 9 bases between them. The CDR3 consists of 15 residues. From germline, CDR1 is SEHNR and CDR2 FQNEAQ (reference sequence). For the CDR3, the DNA is TGTGCCAGCAGCTTAGCGTTGGAGCTTAATTCACCCCTCCACTTT. This translates into CASSLALELNSPLHF.

This clonotype was observed a few times. V is TRBV20-1 and J is TRBJ1-2, with D possibly matching TRBD1 (6 bases). Germline-derived CDR1 and CDR2 are DFQATT and SNEGSKA (reference sequence). The V gene lost 5 bases and the J gene lost 4 bases, with 11 bases spanning the gap. The CDR3 runs 12 residues. This chain's CDR3 is CSAQIGGYGYTF. The CDR3 DNA sequence: TGCAGTGCTCAAATAGGGGGCTATGGCTACACCTTC.

The sample holds many counts of this clonotype. The rearrangement links TRBV4-1 to TRBJ2-3; perhaps TRBD1 as D (5 bases). Germline V gene data show CDR1 as MGHRA and CDR2 as YSYEKL. Trimming took 1 base from V and 2 from J, leaving 10 bases between them. The CDR3 sequence is 15 residues long. The CDR3 sequence is CASSQGGRPTDTQYF. The CDR3 nucleotides are TGCGCCAGCAGCCAAGGGGGCAGACCCACAGATACGCAGTATTTT.

The chain has TRBV14 and TRBJ2-1; 10 positions match TRBD2. Germline V gene data show CDR1 as SGHDN and CDR2 as FVKESK. V lost 0 bases to trimming and J lost 5 bases; unmatched junction nucleotides: 4. This CDR3 has 16 amino acids. CDR3 nucleotides: TGTGCCAGCAGCCAAGAATACCTAGCGGGGGACAATGAGCAGTTCTTC. It specifies CASSQEYLAGDNEQFF.

This clonotype was recorded a few times. The chain combines TRBV6-5 with TRBJ2-2, with D possibly being TRBD1 or TRBD2 (5 bases each). The CDR3 covers 15 residues. V was cut by 7 bases and J by 3 bases, with 15 bases left in between. In germline, CDR1 is MNHEY, CDR2 SVGAGI. In DNA form, the CDR3 reads TGTGCCAGCACTTCGGACGGGGCCCACACCGGGGAGCTGTTTTTT. The encoded protein is CASTSDGAHTGELFF.

This clonotype was seen a handful of times. This chain links TRBV12-3 or TRBV12-4 with TRBJ2-2; TRBD2 aligns across 7 bases. This CDR3 has 15 residues. V lost 7 bases to trimming and J lost 4 bases; unmatched junction nucleotides: 9. Here the CDR3 DNA reads TGTGCCAGCACCCCTAGTGGGGGGGTCACCGGGGAGCTGTTTTTT. This encodes CASTPSGGVTGELFF.

There are many counts of this clonotype. The V and J genes are TRBV28 and TRBJ2-5; 9 positions match TRBD2. This CDR3 comprises 15 residues. From germline, CDR1 is MDHEN and CDR2 SYDVKM. V trimming: 3 bases; J trimming: 5 bases; junction bases outside the gene matches: 7. The CDR3 here is CASSFYIAGEETQYF. The CDR3 DNA follows: TGTGCCAGCAGTTTTTACATAGCGGGGGAGGAGACCCAGTACTTC.

This chain joins TRBV5-5 and TRBJ2-7; a weak D match, TRBD2 (5 bases). The CDR3 length is 15 residues. Trimming cost V 2 bases and J 3 bases, with 15 bases left between them. Germline V gene data show CDR1 as SGHKS and CDR2 as YYEKEE (reference sequence). CDR3 region: CASSFLPGDRYEQYV. In nucleotides, the CDR3 is TGTGCCAGCAGCTTTCTACCCGGGGATCGCTACGAGCAGTACGTC.

This clonotype was counted ten times or more. The chain is built from TRBV9 and TRBJ2-2, with unresolved D. Germline V gene lookup returns CDR1 SGDLS and CDR2 YYNGEE. The CDR3 length is 12 residues. Trimming left V 2 bases short and J 9 bases short, with 8 bases between. The CDR3 loop reads CASSVSARELFF. CDR3 DNA sequence: TGTGCCAGCAGCGTTTCGGCCAGGGAGCTGTTTTTT.

The sample holds many counts of this clonotype. The chain carries TRBV27 and TRBJ1-2; D perhaps matches TRBD1 (6 bases). Trimming pared 5 bases from V and 4 bases from J, leaving 17 bases between. This CDR3 spans 15 amino acids. Germline-derived CDR1 and CDR2 are MNHEY and SMNVEV (reference sequence). The CDR3 nucleotides read TGTGCCAGCAGTACCCAACTAGGGGGGGTCTATGGCTACACCTTC. This sequence encodes CASSTQLGGVYGYTF.

This clonotype was detected ten times or more. CDR3 region: CSVGQRGLVNEQFF. The CDR3 region has the DNA TGCAGCGTTGGACAGAGAGGGTTGGTCAATGAGCAGTTCTTC. The chain uses TRBV29-1 and TRBJ2-1; tentatively, D is TRBD1 or TRBD2 (5 bases each). Germline CDR1 SQVTM, CDR2 ANQGSEA. The V gene lost 4 bases and the J gene lost 6 bases, with 16 bases spanning the gap. This CDR3 has 14 residues.

This clonotype was observed at least ten times. The V and J genes are TRBV28 and TRBJ2-5; D is perhaps TRBD2 (6 bases). The V gene lost 6 bases and the J gene lost 4 bases, with 15 bases spanning the gap. This CDR3 contains 14 residues. Germline V gene data show CDR1 as MDHEN and CDR2 as SYDVKM. The DNA of the CDR3 is TGTGCCAGCAGACCCGGCGGGGAGTCAGAGACCCAGTACTTC. Its protein product is CASRPGGESETQYF.

The CDR3 reads CSARGVLAGFYEQYF. The CDR3 DNA reads as TGCAGTGCTAGAGGGGTACTAGCGGGCTTCTACGAGCAGTACTTC. The chain recombines TRBV20-1 with TRBJ2-7, with TRBD2 matching over 9 bases. J gave up 3 bases and V 1 base, and 7 bases lay outside the gene matches. Germline V gives CDR1 DFQATT, CDR2 SNEGSKA (reference sequence). The CDR3 extends over 15 amino acids.

This clonotype was picked up a small number of times. The chain links TRBV20-1 to TRBJ2-5, with 12 bases lining up with TRBD2. The V and J ends lost 1 base and 5 bases, in that order; junction bases with no gene match: 8. The germline V gene has CDR1 DFQATT and CDR2 SNEGSKA (reference sequence). This CDR3 has 16 amino acids. CDR3 sequence (DNA): TGCAGTGCTAGAGTCCCTAGCGGGAGGGCCGAGGAGACCCAGTACTTC. Its protein product is CSARVPSGRAEETQYF.

This clonotype has a count of ten or more. The V gene is TRBV12-3 or TRBV12-4, the J gene TRBJ1-6; 9 positions agree with TRBD1. The V gene end was trimmed by 5 bases and the J gene end by 16 bases; junction bases not matched to a gene: 3. This CDR3 is built from 11 residues. The CDR3 DNA reads as TGTGCCAGCAGTCCTGGGACAGGGCTCCACTTT. Translating gives CASSPGTGLHF.

This clonotype was seen at least ten times. The rearrangement uses TRBV13 and TRBJ2-1; D gene ambiguous. V was trimmed by 3 bases and J by 8 bases, leaving 11 bases between them. Germline V lookup: CDR1 PRHDT, CDR2 FYEKMQ (reference sequence). The CDR3 has 13 amino acids. The CDR3 nucleotides read TGTGCCAGCAGCTTCGGGCGCCTCTATGAGCAGTTCTTC. This translates into CASSFGRLYEQFF. The entire variable domain, with the rest obtained from reference TRBV13 and TRBJ2-1, is as follows: AAGVIQSPRHLIKEKRETATLKCYPIPRHDTVYWYQQGPGQDPQFLISFYEKMQSDKGSIPDRFSAQQFSDYHSELNMSSLELGDSALYFCASSFGRLYEQFFGPGTRLTVL.

The V gene is TRBV28, the J gene TRBJ1-2; perhaps TRBD1 as D (5 bases). The CDR3 runs 16 residues. Trimming removed 3 bases at V and 5 bases at J, with 19 bases between. The germline gives CDR1 MDHEN, CDR2 SYDVKM. The CDR3 DNA reads as TGTGCCAGCAGTTTGACTCGGACACCGTGCGGGTATGGCTACACCTTC. It yields the protein CASSLTRTPCGYGYTF.

The rearrangement links TRBV24-1 to TRBJ2-1; 10 nucleotides agree with TRBD1. The length of the CDR3 is 17 residues. Germline lookup yields CDR1 KGHDR and CDR2 SFDVKD. The V gene end was trimmed by 3 bases and the J gene end by 0 bases; junction bases not matched to a gene: 4. The DNA of the CDR3 is TGTGCCACCAGTGATCCCCGGACAGGGGGCTCCTACAATGAGCAGTTCTTC. Translation gives CATSDPRTGGSYNEQFF.

This clonotype has only a few counts. The rearrangement links TRBV7-6 to TRBJ2-3; 8 bases align to TRBD1. J gave up 2 bases and V 4 bases, and 8 bases lay outside the gene matches. CDR1 and CDR2 (germline): SGHVS, FNYEAQ. This CDR3 is 16 amino acids long. In nucleotides, the CDR3 is TGTGCCAGCAGCTCTGGGGACAGGCAATTCACAGATACGCAGTATTTT. Translated, it gives CASSSGDRQFTDTQYF.

The chain employs TRBV24-1 and TRBJ1-2, with D perhaps TRBD1 (6 bases). V was cut by 9 bases and J by 2 bases, with 15 bases left in between. Germline CDR1 and CDR2: KGHDR and SFDVKD. This CDR3 spans 14 amino acids. For the CDR3, the DNA is TGTGCCACCTCCCCGACAGGAGCAAACTATGGCTACACCTTC. Translated, it gives CATSPTGANYGYTF.

This clonotype turned up a few times. The V call is TRBV24-1, the J call TRBJ2-5; D gene uncertain. This CDR3 region has 17 residues. Germline V CDR1 and CDR2: KGHDR, SFDVKD. V lost 2 bases and J lost 1, with 16 bases in between. Here the CDR3 DNA reads TGTGCCACCAGTGATTGGGAATCCTTCGCCCGCCAAGAGACCCAGTACTTC. It specifies CATSDWESFARQETQYF.

V is TRBV5-6 and J is TRBJ2-5; 9 positions match TRBD1. From germline, CDR1 is SGHDT and CDR2 YYEEEE. Trimming took 4 bases from V and 5 from J; bases not matched to a gene: 9. This CDR3 region has 15 residues. In nucleotides, the CDR3 is TGTGCCAGCAGCACCGGACAGGGGAGTCTGGAGACCCAGTACTTC. Its protein product is CASSTGQGSLETQYF. The full variable domain, with the rest looked up from reference TRBV5-6 and TRBJ2-5, is DAGVTQSPTHLIKTRGQQVTLRCSPKSGHDTVSWYQQALGQGPQFIFQYYEEEERQRGNFPDRFSGHQFPNYSSELNVNALLLGDSALYLCASSTGQGSLETQYFGPGTRLLVL.

The CDR3 reads CASSDSERNTGELFF. For the CDR3, the DNA is TGTGCCAGCAGTGACTCTGAGAGAAACACCGGGGAGCTGTTTTTT. This rearrangement joins TRBV6-4 to TRBJ2-2; D ambiguous. V was cut by 0 bases and J by 2 bases, with 7 bases left in between. Per the germline V gene, CDR1 is MRHNA and CDR2 is SNTAGT. CDR3 length equals 15 residues.

This clonotype has only a few counts. The genes are TRBV20-1 and TRBJ1-4; TRBD1 is a possible D gene (5 bases). The CDR3 is 15 amino acids. V lost 6 bases, J lost 2 bases, and 16 bases lay in between. The germline gives CDR1 DFQATT, CDR2 SNEGSKA (reference sequence). CDR3 in amino acids: CSARPWGATNEKLFF. The CDR3 DNA follows: TGCAGTGCCAGACCTTGGGGCGCGACTAATGAAAAACTGTTTTTT.

There are a few counts of this clonotype. The J gene is TRBJ2-7, the V gene TRBV4-1; D is perhaps TRBD1 or TRBD2 (7 bases each). Trimming cost V 1 base and J 5 bases, with 15 bases left between them. Germline V gene data show CDR1 as MGHRA and CDR2 as YSYEKL. This CDR3 is built from 15 residues. CDR3 nucleotides: TGCGCCAGCAGCCAAGTTTGGGGAGGGGGCAACGAGCAGTACTTC. Translating gives CASSQVWGGGNEQYF.